These T cell receptor beta chains were read from a single sample in a study of cytomegalovirus exposure and HLA in healthy donors. TCRdb's copy holds only in-frame clones and misses some; the assay was immunoSEQ multiplex PCR. The table has roughly 63,000 clones, around 80% seen once. Sequencing was carried out using PBMCs. The receptors come from a woman between 35 and 50 years old in good health and CMV-seropositive. The CDR3 runs from the conserved cysteine through the conserved F or W. D genes are given only for firm matches. For some rows the clone size is stated as once, few or many, or as a class when expanded; others skip it.

J: TRBJ1-4
D: TRBD1
V: TRBV4-2
size: NA
CDR3: CASSQGDRVNEKLFF
DNA: TGTGCCAGCAGCCAAGGGGACAGGGTAAATGAAAAACTGTTTTTT

J: TRBJ2-2
D: TRBD2
V: TRBV4-2
size: once
CDR3: CASSPAGGPDTGELFF
DNA: TGTGCCAGCAGCCCAGCGGGGGGGCCCGACACCGGGGAGCTGTTTTTT

J: TRBJ2-3
D: NA
V: TRBV7-3
size: NA
CDR3: CASSQVGGPTDTQYF
DNA: TGTGCCAGCAGCCAGGTCGGGGGGCCCACAGATACGCAGTATTTT

J: TRBJ2-5
D: NA
V: TRBV9
size: NA
CDR3: CASSADPGQGPREQYF
DNA: TGTGCCAGCAGCGCCGACCCGGGACAAGGACCTAGGGAGCAGTACTTC

J: TRBJ1-4
D: NA
V: TRBV6-1
size: NA
CDR3: CASTAMGDNEKLFF
DNA: TGTGCCAGCACCGCCATGGGCGACAATGAAAAACTGTTTTTT

J: TRBJ2-1
D: TRBD2
V: TRBV5-1
size: NA
CDR3: CASGTTGSYNEQFF
DNA: TGCGCCAGCGGGACTACCGGATCCTACAATGAGCAGTTCTTC

J: TRBJ1-5
D: NA
V: TRBV21-1
size: NA
CDR3: CASSNSTGGANQPQHF
DNA: TGTGCCAGCAGCAACTCGACAGGGGGCGCGAATCAGCCCCAGCATTTT

J: TRBJ2-7
D: NA
V: TRBV7-9
size: once
CDR3: CSSSLGNYEQYF
DNA: TGTTCCAGCAGCTTAGGTAACTACGAGCAGTACTTC

J: TRBJ2-1
D: TRBD1
V: TRBV2
size: NA
CDR3: CASSEDRGSYNEQFF
DNA: TGTGCCAGCAGTGAGGACAGGGGGTCCTACAATGAGCAGTTCTTC

J: TRBJ2-5
D: TRBD2
V: TRBV30
size: NA
CDR3: CAWWEGRPGLAKTQYF
DNA: TGTGCCTGGTGGGAAGGCCGACCGGGACTAGCGAAGACCCAGTACTTC

J: TRBJ1-3
D: NA
V: TRBV6-1
size: few
CDR3: CASSEATGVGNTIYF
DNA: TGTGCCAGCAGTGAAGCGACGGGGGTTGGGAACACCATATATTTT

J: TRBJ1-6
D: NA
V: TRBV19
size: once
CDR3: CASSITGGNSPLHF
DNA: TGTGCCAGTAGTATAACGGGGGGTAATTCACCCCTCCACTTT

J: TRBJ2-1
D: NA
V: TRBV7-3
size: once
CDR3: CASSIPGRNEQFF
DNA: TGTGCCAGCAGCATTCCCGGGAGAAATGAGCAGTTCTTC

J: TRBJ1-5
D: TRBD1
V: TRBV6-1
size: NA
CDR3: CASSEATGGYNQPQHF
DNA: TGTGCCAGCAGTGAAGCTACAGGGGGGTACAATCAGCCCCAGCATTTT

J: TRBJ1-6
D: NA
V: TRBV30
size: NA
CDR3: CAWRNVARGNSPLHF
DNA: TGTGCCTGGAGAAACGTCGCGCGGGGTAATTCACCCCTCCACTTT

J: TRBJ2-1
D: TRBD2
V: TRBV6-5
size: few
CDR3: CASGKGLFNEQFF
DNA: TGTGCCAGCGGAAAGGGACTATTCAATGAGCAGTTCTTC

J: TRBJ1-2
D: TRBD1
V: TRBV27
size: NA
CDR3: CASSLNRGPPNYGYTF
DNA: TGTGCCAGCAGTTTAAATAGGGGGCCTCCTAACTATGGCTACACCTTC

J: TRBJ2-4
D: NA
V: TRBV6-1
size: NA
CDR3: CASHSGVPNIQYF
DNA: TGTGCCAGCCATTCCGGGGTCCCAAACATTCAGTACTTC

J: TRBJ1-2
D: TRBD1
V: TRBV5-1
size: NA
CDR3: CASSSGQVYPQDGYTF
DNA: TGCGCCAGCAGCTCCGGACAGGTCTATCCGCAGGATGGCTACACCTTC

J: TRBJ1-5
D: NA
V: TRBV14
size: once
CDR3: CASSRDNDQPQHF
DNA: TGTGCCAGCAGCAGGGACAACGATCAGCCCCAGCATTTT

J: TRBJ2-7
D: NA
V: TRBV5-1
size: few
CDR3: CASRSGYEQYF
DNA: TGCGCCAGCAGGAGCGGTTACGAGCAGTACTTC

J: TRBJ2-4
D: TRBD1
V: TRBV6-1
size: NA
CDR3: CASTDRVDIQYF
DNA: TGTGCCAGCACAGACAGGGTGGACATTCAGTACTTC

J: TRBJ2-7
D: NA
V: TRBV5-1
size: NA
CDR3: CASSLDPGEQYF
DNA: TGCGCCAGCAGCTTGGACCCGGGGGAGCAGTACTTC

J: TRBJ2-3
D: TRBD2
V: TRBV19
size: NA
CDR3: CASSMRGESTDTQYF
DNA: TGTGCCAGTAGTATGCGGGGGGAGAGCACAGATACGCAGTATTTT

J: TRBJ2-1
D: TRBD1
V: TRBV7-2
size: NA
CDR3: CASSSGTGGNEQFF
DNA: TGTGCCAGCAGCTCGGGTACAGGGGGGAATGAGCAGTTCTTC

J: TRBJ2-3
D: TRBD2
V: TRBV5-1
size: NA
CDR3: CASSAGSSGAVDTQYF
DNA: TGCGCCAGCAGCGCTGGGTCGAGCGGGGCAGTAGATACGCAGTATTTT

J: TRBJ1-2
D: TRBD1
V: TRBV20-1
size: NA
CDR3: CSLRDSYGYTF
DNA: TGCAGCCTCCGGGACAGCTATGGCTACACCTTC

J: TRBJ2-7
D: NA
V: TRBV14
size: NA
CDR3: CASSPSGSNEQYF
DNA: TGTGCCAGCAGCCCGTCGGGGAGCAACGAGCAGTACTTC

J: TRBJ1-2
D: NA
V: TRBV19
size: NA
CDR3: CASSIGQGNGYTF
DNA: TGTGCCAGTAGTATAGGTCAGGGGAATGGCTACACCTTC

J: TRBJ2-4
D: TRBD1
V: TRBV5-6
size: NA
CDR3: CASSLGQGHKNIQYF
DNA: TGTGCCAGCAGCTTGGGACAGGGCCACAAAAACATTCAGTACTTC

J: TRBJ1-2
D: NA
V: TRBV7-9
size: NA
CDR3: CASSWGQQVYGYTF
DNA: TGTGCCAGCAGCTGGGGACAACAAGTCTATGGCTACACCTTC

J: TRBJ2-7
D: NA
V: TRBV7-9
size: NA
CDR3: CASSLTTGKDEQYF
DNA: TGTGCCAGCAGCTTAACCACAGGGAAGGACGAGCAGTACTTC

J: TRBJ1-6
D: TRBD1
V: TRBV4-2
size: NA
CDR3: CASSQGTDSNSPLHF
DNA: TGTGCCAGCAGCCAGGGGACAGACTCTAATTCACCCCTCCACTTT